The 14 T cell receptor beta chains listed next were all sequenced from one sample in a study of Tregs in tolerant kidney transplant recipients. This table comes from immunoSEQ multiplex PCR, and its TCRdb copy is limited to in-frame clones, with some not included. The profile shows some 66,000 clones, roughly 92% of them singletons. Material: CD8+ T cells from blood, obtained before the transplant. All receptors derive from a human donor who received a combined kidney and bone marrow transplant.

The chain recombines TRBV4-3 with TRBJ2-5; D possibly corresponds to TRBD2 (6 bases). The CDR3 sequence is 17 residues long. Germline lookup yields CDR1 LGHNA and CDR2 YSLEER. V was pared by 1 base and J by 5 bases, with 20 bases between. Written as DNA, the CDR3 is TGCGCCAGCAGCCAAGGGGCGGGACCACCGGGTTCGGAGACCCAGTACTTC. This sequence encodes CASSQGAGPPGSETQYF.

This sequence joins TRBV11-3 and TRBJ1-4, with a tentative D call TRBD1 (6 bases). Trimming shortened V by 8 bases and J by 3 bases, and 13 bases separated the two germline ends. Germline V gene sequence: CDR1 SGHNT, CDR2 YENEEA. This CDR3 region has 14 residues. The CDR3 DNA sequence: TGTGCCAGCGGGAAGGGACACGCTAATGAAAAACTGTTTTTT. Protein sequence: CASGKGHANEKLFF.

This clone was found once. J is TRBJ1-2 and V is TRBV28; 10 nucleotides line up with TRBD1. The CDR3 is 14 amino acids. Losses at the gene ends were 2 bases for V and 8 bases for J; bases not matched to a gene: 5. Germline V gene data show CDR1 as MDHEN and CDR2 as SYDVKM. In DNA form, the CDR3 reads TGTGCCAGCAGTTTAGACAGGGGGCGAGCGGGCTACACCTTC. Protein product: CASSLDRGRAGYTF.

This clone was seen once. The chain recombines TRBV6-5 with TRBJ2-1, with D hard to call. Trimming took 0 bases from V and 5 from J, leaving 5 bases between them. The CDR3 spans 13 residues. The germline V gene encodes CDR1 MNHEY and CDR2 SVGAGI. The CDR3 DNA follows: TGTGCCAGCAGTTACTCCCGGGACAATGAGCAGTTCTTC. Protein sequence: CASSYSRDNEQFF.

The chain recombines TRBV13 with TRBJ2-7; 9 nucleotides line up with TRBD1. The CDR3 totals 14 residues. Germline loops: CDR1 PRHDT, CDR2 FYEKMQ (reference sequence). The V and J ends lost 5 bases and 6 bases, in that order; junction bases with no gene match: 8. CDR3 DNA: TGTGCCAGCAGCCGCCCCTCGACAGGGGGCGAGCAGTACTTC. This codes for CASSRPSTGGEQYF.

The gene calls are TRBV6-5 and TRBJ1-2; 9 nucleotides line up with TRBD1. The CDR3 loop spans 15 amino acids. The germline V gene has CDR1 MNHEY and CDR2 SVGAGI. The V gene end was trimmed by 8 bases and the J gene end by 3 bases; junction bases not matched to a gene: 10. CDR3 sequence (DNA): TGTGCCAGCGGGACAGGGACCTACAATGACTATGGCTACACCTTC. It encodes CASGTGTYNDYGYTF.

The chain combines TRBV5-4 with TRBJ2-7, with TRBD2 identical over 8 bases. The CDR3 spans 14 residues. V trimming: 2 bases; J trimming: 3 bases; junction bases outside the gene matches: 4. Germline-derived CDR1 and CDR2 are SGHNT and YYREEE (reference sequence). CDR3 sequence: CASSFSGGHYEQYF. As DNA, the CDR3 is TGTGCCAGCAGCTTCAGCGGGGGCCACTACGAGCAGTACTTC. Supplemented by reference TRBV5-4 and TRBJ2-7, the full variable domain reads ETGVTQSPTHLIKTRGQQVTLRCSSQSGHNTVSWYQQALGQGPQFIFQYYREEENGRGNFPPRFSGLQFPNYSSELNVNALELDDSALYLCASSFSGGHYEQYFGPGTRLTVT.

This clone was detected once. The J gene is TRBJ2-2, the V gene TRBV6-5, with unresolved D. V gave up 5 bases and J gave up 9 bases, with 16 bases separating them. The germline V gene has CDR1 MNHEY and CDR2 SVGAGI. The CDR3 runs to 14 residues. CDR3 loop: CASSPNPQTRELFF. The CDR3 DNA is TGTGCCAGCAGTCCTAACCCCCAGACACGGGAGCTGTTTTTT.

The V and J genes are TRBV13 and TRBJ2-1; D possibly corresponds to TRBD2 (6 bases). Germline CDR1 and CDR2: PRHDT and FYEKMQ (reference sequence). The ends were cut back, 1 base at V and 6 bases at J, with 10 bases in the middle. The CDR3 runs 14 residues. CDR3 coding DNA: TGTGCCAGCAGCTTAGTGTCGCGGGGCAATGAGCAGTTCTTC. Translating it yields CASSLVSRGNEQFF.

CDR3: CASSFLLTNTGELFF. In nucleotides, the CDR3 is TGTGCCAGCAGCTTCCTACTTACGAACACCGGGGAGCTGTTTTTT. The gene calls are TRBV7-8 and TRBJ2-2; unclear D gene. Germline V gene data show CDR1 as SGHVS and CDR2 as FQNEAQ. The CDR3 is made up of 15 amino acids. Deletions cut 3 bases from V and 0 bases from J, with 8 bases between. The full variable domain, in which reference TRBV7-8 and TRBJ2-2 provide the parts outside the CDR3, is GAGVSQSPRYKVAKRGQDVALRCDPISGHVSLFWYQQALGQGPEFLTYFQNEAQLDKSGLPSDRFFAERPEGSVSTLKIQRTQQEDSAVYLCASSFLLTNTGELFFGEGSRLTVL.

The chain recombines TRBV15 with TRBJ2-1, with 7 bases matching TRBD2. CDR1 and CDR2 from the germline V gene are LNHNV and YYDKDF (reference sequence). The CDR3 is 17 amino acids. V dropped 1 base and J dropped 4; count of bases not matched to a gene: 10. CDR3 loop: CATSRGEGWGSYNEQFF. The CDR3 nucleotides read TGTGCCACCAGCAGAGGGGAGGGGTGGGGATCATACAATGAGCAGTTCTTC.

Worth noting for this clone: One end of the junction fails to match germline, which may point to a read error. This chain links TRBV7-6 with TRBJ2-7; 8 nucleotides match TRBD1. Germline loops: CDR1 SGHVS, CDR2 FNYEAQ. The CDR3 extends over 14 amino acids. CDR3 coding DNA: TGTGCCAGCAGCCCGACAGGGGTCCCCTACGGGCAGTACTTC. Protein: CASSPTGVPYGQYF.

The J gene is TRBJ1-2, the V gene TRBV7-2, with D possibly being TRBD1 (6 bases). This CDR3 region has 13 residues. Trimming shortened V by 4 bases and J by 3 bases, and 9 bases separated the two germline ends. CDR1 is SGHTA, CDR2 FQGNSA, per germline. The CDR3 sequence is CASSSDRDYGYTF. DNA of the CDR3: TGTGCCAGCAGCTCGGACAGAGACTATGGCTACACCTTC.

CDR3 nucleotides: TGTGCCAGCAGCGAAGCGGGGGCCTCCTACGAGCAGTACTTC. It specifies CASSEAGASYEQYF. The genes are TRBV9 and TRBJ2-7, with 8 bases lining up with TRBD2. Germline trimming cut 3 bases from V and 0 bases from J; bases unmatched to any gene: 2. This CDR3 region has 14 residues. From germline, CDR1 is SGDLS and CDR2 YYNGEE.